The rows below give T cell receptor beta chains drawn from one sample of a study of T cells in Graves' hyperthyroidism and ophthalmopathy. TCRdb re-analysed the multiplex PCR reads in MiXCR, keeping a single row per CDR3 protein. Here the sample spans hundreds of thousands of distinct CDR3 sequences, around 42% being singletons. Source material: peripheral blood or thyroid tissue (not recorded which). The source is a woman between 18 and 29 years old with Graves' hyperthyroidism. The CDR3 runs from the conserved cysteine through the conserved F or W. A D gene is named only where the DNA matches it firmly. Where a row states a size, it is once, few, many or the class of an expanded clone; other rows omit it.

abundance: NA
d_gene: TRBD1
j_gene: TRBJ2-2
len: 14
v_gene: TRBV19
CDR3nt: TGTGCCAGCAGGGGACAGGCGAACACCGGGGAGCTGTTTTTT
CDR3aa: CASRGQANTGELFF

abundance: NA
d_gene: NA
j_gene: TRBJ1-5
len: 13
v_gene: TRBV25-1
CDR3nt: TGTGCCACCGGATGGGCTAGCAATCAGCCCCAGCATTTT
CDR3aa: CATGWASNQPQHF

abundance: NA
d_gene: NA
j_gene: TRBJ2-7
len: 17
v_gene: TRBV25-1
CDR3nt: TGTGCCAGCAGTGCTAGCGGGACAGGCTCGGACCCCTACGAGCAGTACTTC
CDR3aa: CASSASGTGSDPYEQYF

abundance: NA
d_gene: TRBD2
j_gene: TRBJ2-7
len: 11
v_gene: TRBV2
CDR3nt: TGTGCTTCGACTAGCGGGAGAGCGCAGTACTTC
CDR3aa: CASTSGRAQYF

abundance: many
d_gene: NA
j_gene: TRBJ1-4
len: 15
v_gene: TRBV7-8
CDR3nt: TGTGCCAGCAGCTCCGCAGGGGCCGCGGATGAAAAACTGTTTTTT
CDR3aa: CASSSAGAADEKLFF

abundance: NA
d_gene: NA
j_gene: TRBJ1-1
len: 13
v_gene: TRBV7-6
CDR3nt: TGTGCCATCAGGGACCGCATGAACACTGAAGCTTTCTTT
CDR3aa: CAIRDRMNTEAFF

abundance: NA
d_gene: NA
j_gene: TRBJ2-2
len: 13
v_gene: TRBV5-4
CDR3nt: TGTGCCAGCAGCTCAGGTCCCGTCGGGGAGCTGTTTTTT
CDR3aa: CASSSGPVGELFF

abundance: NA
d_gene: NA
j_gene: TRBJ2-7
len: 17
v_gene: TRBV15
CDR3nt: TGTGCCACCAGCAGAGATCGGGTGGCCGGGGATAATTACGAGCAGTACTTC
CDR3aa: CATSRDRVAGDNYEQYF

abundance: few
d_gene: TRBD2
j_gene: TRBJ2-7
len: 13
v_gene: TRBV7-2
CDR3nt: TGTGCCAGCAGCCAGGGACTAGCGGCCGAGCAGTACTTC
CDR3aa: CASSQGLAAEQYF

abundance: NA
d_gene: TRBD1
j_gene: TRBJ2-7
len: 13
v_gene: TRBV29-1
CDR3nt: TGCAGCAGTGAGAGGGACAGGGGCTACGAGCAGTACTTC
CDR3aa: CSSERDRGYEQYF

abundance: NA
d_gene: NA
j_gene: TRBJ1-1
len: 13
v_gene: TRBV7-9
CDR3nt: TGTGCCAGCAGTCCCGGGCGGGGCGGTTGGGCTTTCTTT
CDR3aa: CASSPGRGGWAFF

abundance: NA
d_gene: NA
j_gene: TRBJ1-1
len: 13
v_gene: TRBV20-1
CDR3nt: TGCAGTGCTATCCGAACCCTAGGGACGGAAGCTTTCTTT
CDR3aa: CSAIRTLGTEAFF

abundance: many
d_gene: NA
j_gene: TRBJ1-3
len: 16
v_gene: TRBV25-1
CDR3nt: TGTGCCAGCAGTGAACCCTTTGGGGTTGGTGGAAACACCATATATTTT
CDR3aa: CASSEPFGVGGNTIYF